These T cell receptor beta chains were read from a single sample in a study of CD8 T cells in ankylosing spondylitis. Each CDR3 protein gets one entry after TCRdb re-called the 5' RACE reads with MiXCR. The table has approximately 260,000 distinct CDR3 sequences, 15% to 20% seen once; the top ten hold roughly a third. The source material was blood, either unsorted or a sorted T cell fraction (not recorded which). These receptors all stem from a male donor with ankylosing spondylitis or in good health (not recorded which). The CDR3 runs from the conserved cysteine through the conserved F or W. The D gene is left open where the match is weak. Some rows have no size entry. The others give once, few or many, or a class for an expanded clone.

d_call cdr3_length j_call v_call clone_size cdr3_aa cdr3_nt
NA 14 TRBJ2-3 TRBV29-1 NA CSVEDGLSTDTQYF TGCAGCGTTGAAGACGGATTATCCACAGATACGCAGTATTTT
TRBD1 13 TRBJ2-7 TRBV7-8 few CASSLPDRDEQYF TGTGCCAGCAGCTTACCGGACAGGGACGAGCAGTACTTC
NA 12 TRBJ2-7 TRBV7-8 few CASSFNVDEQYF TGTGCCAGCAGCTTCAACGTCGACGAGCAGTACTTC
TRBD1 13 TRBJ2-5 TRBV6-1 few CASRNRGEETQYF TGTGCCAGCAGAAACAGGGGGGAAGAGACCCAGTACTTC
NA 15 TRBJ2-3 TRBV9 NA CASSVAFFSTDTQYF TGTGCCAGCAGCGTAGCTTTTTTTAGCACAGATACGCAGTATTTT
NA 13 TRBJ2-3 TRBV10-3 few CAISADDTDTQYF TGTGCCATCAGTGCGGACGACACAGATACGCAGTATTTT
NA 12 TRBJ1-2 TRBV20-1 few CSARQRNYGYTF TGCAGTGCTCGACAGAGAAACTATGGCTACACCTTC
TRBD1 18 TRBJ2-7 TRBV6-1 NA CASSSGQGVGLFSYEQYF TGTGCCAGCAGCAGTGGACAGGGGGTAGGGTTATTCTCCTACGAGCAGTACTTC
TRBD2 15 TRBJ2-1 TRBV20-1 many CSARVSGRAGVEQFF TGCAGTGCTAGAGTTAGCGGGAGGGCAGGTGTTGAGCAGTTCTTC
TRBD2 15 TRBJ2-7 TRBV28 once CASSFGTSGIYEQYF TGTGCCAGCAGTTTCGGTACTAGCGGGATCTACGAGCAGTACTTC
NA 13 TRBJ1-5 TRBV5-5 many CASSLGPDQPQHF TGTGCCAGCAGCTTGGGCCCGGATCAGCCCCAGCATTTT
NA 15 TRBJ2-2 TRBV7-8 many CASSLRQGPTGELFF TGTGCCAGCAGCTTAAGGCAGGGCCCCACCGGGGAGCTGTTTTTT
TRBD1 21 TRBJ1-2 TRBV9 few CASSVAADRATLHPTNYGYTF TGTGCCAGCAGCGTAGCGGCGGACAGGGCAACTCTCCATCCAACTAACTATGGCTACACCTTC
NA 15 TRBJ2-7 TRBV20-1 NA CSASEGLTVSYEQYF TGCAGTGCTAGTGAGGGACTTACCGTCTCCTACGAGCAGTACTTC
TRBD2 18 TRBJ2-3 TRBV18 few CASSPKGLAEDHTDTQYF TGTGCCAGCTCACCCAAGGGACTAGCGGAGGACCACACAGATACGCAGTATTTT
TRBD2 15 TRBJ2-7 TRBV7-6 NA CASSLYLGGTYEQYF TGTGCCAGCAGCCTTTATCTCGGGGGGACCTACGAGCAGTACTTC
NA 13 TRBJ2-7 TRBV6-1 NA CASHEGPLYEQYF TGTGCCAGTCACGAGGGGCCACTCTACGAGCAGTACTTC
NA 16 TRBJ2-3 TRBV7-8 NA CASSDNVGSYTDTQYF TGTGCCAGCAGCGATAACGTAGGATCTTACACAGATACGCAGTATTTT
NA 12 TRBJ2-5 TRBV7-9 NA CASRSRRETQYF TGTGCCAGCAGATCCAGAAGGGAGACCCAGTACTTC
NA 20 TRBJ2-3 TRBV3-1 NA CASSRSRWGAGIHVSDTQYF TGTGCCAGCAGCCGATCAAGATGGGGGGCTGGAATCCACGTGTCGGATACGCAGTATTTT
NA 14 TRBJ1-3 TRBV2 NA CASEQRNSGNTIYF TGTGCCAGCGAACAGCGCAACTCTGGAAACACCATATATTTT
TRBD1 14 TRBJ1-1 TRBV7-3 few CASSHLGQDTEAFF TGTGCCAGCAGCCACCTGGGACAGGACACTGAAGCTTTCTTT
NA 14 TRBJ2-3 TRBV20-1 few CSANNAPSTDTQYF TGCAGTGCTAATAACGCCCCATCCACAGATACGCAGTATTTT
TRBD2 15 TRBJ2-1 TRBV4-1 many CASSQIAGGRYEQFF TGCGCCAGCAGCCAGATAGCGGGAGGGCGCTATGAGCAGTTCTTC
NA 14 TRBJ2-4 TRBV20-1 NA CSAPRGPFVGIQYF TGCAGTGCCCCTAGAGGACCTTTCGTGGGCATTCAGTACTTC
NA 11 TRBJ1-1 TRBV12-3/TRBV12-4 NA CASSHAEEAFF TGTGCCAGCAGTCACGCAGAAGAAGCTTTCTTT
TRBD2 17 TRBJ2-1 TRBV11-2 few CASSHGGLAATYNEQFF TGTGCCAGCAGCCACGGGGGACTAGCGGCCACCTACAATGAGCAGTTCTTC
NA 14 TRBJ2-5 TRBV4-1 few CASSQDSWRETQYF TGCGCCAGCAGCCAAGACTCGTGGCGGGAGACCCAGTACTTC